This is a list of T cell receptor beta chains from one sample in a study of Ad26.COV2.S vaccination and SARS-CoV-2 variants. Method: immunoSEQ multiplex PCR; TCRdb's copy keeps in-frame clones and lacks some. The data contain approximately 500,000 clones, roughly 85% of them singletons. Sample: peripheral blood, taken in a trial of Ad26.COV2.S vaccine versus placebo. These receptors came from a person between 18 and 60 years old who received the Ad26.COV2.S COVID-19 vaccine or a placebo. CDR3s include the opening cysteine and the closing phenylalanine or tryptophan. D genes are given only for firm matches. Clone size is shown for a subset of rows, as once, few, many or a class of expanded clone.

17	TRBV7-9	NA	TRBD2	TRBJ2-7	TGTGCCAGCAGCTCCACCCCGGGACTAGCGGGAGGCGACGAGCAGTACTTC	CASSSTPGLAGGDEQYF
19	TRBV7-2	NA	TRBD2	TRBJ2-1	TGTGCCAGCAGCTTAGTCGTAAGCATAGCGGGAGGTTCCTACAATGAGCAGTTCTTC	CASSLVVSIAGGSYNEQFF
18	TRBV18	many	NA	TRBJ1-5	TGTGCCAGCTCACCAAGGCCCTCCGGGGGAGTTGGGGATCAGCCCCAGCATTTT	CASSPRPSGGVGDQPQHF
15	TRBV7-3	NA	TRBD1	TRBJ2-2	TGTGCCAGCAGCTTATCGGGACAGGGAACCGGGGAGCTGTTTTTT	CASSLSGQGTGELFF
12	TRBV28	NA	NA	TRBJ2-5	TGTGCCAGCAGCCCGTTCCGGAACAATAAGTACTTC	CASSPFRNNKYF
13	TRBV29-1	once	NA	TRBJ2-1	TGCAGCGTTGTGGACAGTACCTACAATGAGCAGTTCTTC	CSVVDSTYNEQFF
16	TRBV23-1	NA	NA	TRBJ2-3	TGCGCCAGCAGTCACCCGGGGGACTGCGAAACGAATACGCAGTATTTT	CASSHPGDCETNTQYF
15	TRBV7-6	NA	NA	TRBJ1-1	TGTGCCAGCAGCTTAGTTAGTGCGGGGGCCACTGAAGCTTTCTTT	CASSLVSAGATEAFF
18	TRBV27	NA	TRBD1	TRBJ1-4	TGTGCCAGCAGTCAGAGCGGGACAGGGGACGCAACTAATGAAAAACTGTTTTTT	CASSQSGTGDATNEKLFF
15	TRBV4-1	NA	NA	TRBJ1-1	TGCGCCAGCAGCCAAGGACGCGGGGGGATTAGTGAAGCTTTCTTT	CASSQGRGGISEAFF
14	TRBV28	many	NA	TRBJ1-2	TGTGCCAGCAGTTCAGGGCTTGGAGCTAGAGGCTACACCTTC	CASSSGLGARGYTF
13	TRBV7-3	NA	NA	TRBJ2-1	TGTGCCAGCAGCTCCGGCCGGAGGGATGAGCAGTTCTTC	CASSSGRRDEQFF
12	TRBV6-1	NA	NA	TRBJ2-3	TGTGCCAGCAGTGAATGGCCAGATACGCAGTATTTT	CASSEWPDTQYF
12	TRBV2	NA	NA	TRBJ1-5	TGTGCCAGCAGTGACCGCAGGCGGGTCGAGCATTTT	CASSDRRRVEHF
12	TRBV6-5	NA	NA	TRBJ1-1	TGTGCCAGCAGGGCGGTTACAGGAGAAGCTTTCTTT	CASRAVTGEAFF
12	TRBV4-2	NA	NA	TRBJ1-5	TGTGCCAGCAGCCAAGATGATCAGCCCCAGCATTTT	CASSQDDQPQHF
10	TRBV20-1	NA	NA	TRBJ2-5	TGCAGTGCTAGAGAAGGGACCAGCTACTTC	CSAREGTSYF
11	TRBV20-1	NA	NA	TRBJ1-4	TGCAGTGCTAGAGATGGGGGAAAACTGTTTTTT	CSARDGGKLFF
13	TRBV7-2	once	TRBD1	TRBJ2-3	TGTGCCAGCAGCTTGGGCAGGGGGCCCCCGCAGTATTTT	CASSLGRGPPQYF
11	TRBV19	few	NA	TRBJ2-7	TGTGCCAGTAGTATTAGTGGGGGCCATTACTTC	CASSISGGHYF
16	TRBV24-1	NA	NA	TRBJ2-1	TGTGCCACCAGTGATCAATCGGGGAACTCCTACAATGAGCAGTTCTTC	CATSDQSGNSYNEQFF
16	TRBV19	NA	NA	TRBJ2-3	TGTGCCAGTAGCAGACAGGTCCTTCCAGACACAGATACGCAGTATTTT	CASSRQVLPDTDTQYF
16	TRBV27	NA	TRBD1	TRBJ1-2	TGTGCCAGCAGTCCCTGGGGGGGACAGGGGTCCTATGGCTACACCTTC	CASSPWGGQGSYGYTF
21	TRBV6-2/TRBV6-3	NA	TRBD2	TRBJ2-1	TGTGCCAGCAGTTACTTACCGACGGGACTAGCGGGGTCAAGCTCCTACAATGAGCAGTTCTTC	CASSYLPTGLAGSSSYNEQFF
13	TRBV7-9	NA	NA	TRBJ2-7	TGTGCCAGCAGCCCCTTGGGGAACTACGAGCAGTACTTC	CASSPLGNYEQYF
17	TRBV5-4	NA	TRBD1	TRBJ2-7	TGTGCCAGCAGCTTAGACAGGGGGAGGGGTCTACTCGGCGAGCAGTACTTC	CASSLDRGRGLLGEQYF
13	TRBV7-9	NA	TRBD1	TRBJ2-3	TGTGCCAGCAGCTTAACAGGGGGAGATACGCAGTATTTT	CASSLTGGDTQYF
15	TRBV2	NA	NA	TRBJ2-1	TGTGCCAGCAGCAGGAGGACTGGCTCCTACAATGAGCAGTTCTTC	CASSRRTGSYNEQFF
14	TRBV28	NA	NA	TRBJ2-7	TGTGCCAGCAGTTTGTACTTGGTTGGGGTCGAGCAGTACTTC	CASSLYLVGVEQYF
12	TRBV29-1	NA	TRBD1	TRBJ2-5	TGCAGCGTTACAGGGGGCCGAGAGACCCAGTACTTC	CSVTGGRETQYF
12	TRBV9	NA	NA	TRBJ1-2	TGTGCCAGCAGCCCTCACACGGATGGCTACACCTTC	CASSPHTDGYTF
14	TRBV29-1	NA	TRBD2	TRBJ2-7	TGCAGCGTTTTCTCCGACTCGGGGGGCTACGAGCAGTACTTC	CSVFSDSGGYEQYF
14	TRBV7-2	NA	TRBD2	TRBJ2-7	TGTGCCAGCAGCTTAGTAGCGGGATCCTACGAGCAGTACTTC	CASSLVAGSYEQYF
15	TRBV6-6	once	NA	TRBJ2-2	TGTGCCAGCAGAAGACAAGGAGCGGACACCGGGGAGCTGTTTTTT	CASRRQGADTGELFF
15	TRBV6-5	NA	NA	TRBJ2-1	TGTGCCAGCGAACGGGCTCCAAAGCCCCTTAATGAGCAGTTCTTC	CASERAPKPLNEQFF
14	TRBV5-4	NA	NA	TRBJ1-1	TGTGCCAGCCTACCCAGGGGATCGGGAACTGAAGCTTTCTTT	CASLPRGSGTEAFF
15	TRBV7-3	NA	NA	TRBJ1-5	TGTGCCAGCAGCCCGACGGGGGGGTCCAATCAGCCCCAGCATTTT	CASSPTGGSNQPQHF
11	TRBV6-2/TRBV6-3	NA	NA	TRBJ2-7	TGTGCCAGCAGTTACTCTTGGGAGCAGTACTTC	CASSYSWEQYF
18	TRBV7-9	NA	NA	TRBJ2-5	TGTGCCAGCAGCTTGGGGGCAGGAGTAACAGGGCCCCAAGAGACCCAGTACTTC	CASSLGAGVTGPQETQYF
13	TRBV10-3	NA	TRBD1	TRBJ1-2	TGTGCCATCACCGGGACAGGGAACTATGGCTACACCTTC	CAITGTGNYGYTF
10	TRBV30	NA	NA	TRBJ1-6	TGTGCCTGGGGGGGTTCACCCCTCCACTTT	CAWGGSPLHF
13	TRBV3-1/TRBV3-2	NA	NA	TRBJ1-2	TGTGCCAGCAGCCAAGAACAGGCGGCTGGCTACACCTTC	CASSQEQAAGYTF
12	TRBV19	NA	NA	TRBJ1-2	TGTGCCAGTAGTTCTCCTAACTATGGCTACACCTTC	CASSSPNYGYTF
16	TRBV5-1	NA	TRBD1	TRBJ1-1	TGCGCCAGCAGCTTGGAGGGGGCTGGATCGAACACTGAAGCTTTCTTT	CASSLEGAGSNTEAFF
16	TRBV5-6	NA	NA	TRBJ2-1	TGTGCCAGCAGCTTGAGTGGGAGCAGCCGTTACAATGAGCAGTTCTTC	CASSLSGSSRYNEQFF
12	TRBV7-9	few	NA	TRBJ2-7	TGTGCCAGCAGCTTTCTGCCGGGCGAGCAGTACTTC	CASSFLPGEQYF
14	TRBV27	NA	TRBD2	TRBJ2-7	TGTGCCAGCAGTTTATCCGCTAGCGGGAGCGAGCAGTACTTC	CASSLSASGSEQYF
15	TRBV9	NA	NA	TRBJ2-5	TGTGCCAGCAGCGCCATCGGGGACGCTCAGGGGACCCAGTACTTC	CASSAIGDAQGTQYF
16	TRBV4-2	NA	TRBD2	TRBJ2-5	TGTGCCAGCAGCCGCTTACAAGCGGGAAGGTGGGAGACCCAGTACTTC	CASSRLQAGRWETQYF